The T cell receptor (beta chain) under discussion was sequenced for a study of blood T cell repertoires in COVID-19. Of note for this clone: Additional DNA sequences in this sample encode the identical CDR3.

The data were produced by immunoSEQ multiplex PCR, yet TCRdb's version contains in-frame clones alone and is incomplete. The sample holds about 220,000 clones, 90% seen once. Participants' own reports of clinical history determined their cohort assignment. Exposed study participants had met a COVID-19 case within 2 weeks before entry. The sample consisted of PBMCs or T cells enriched from blood (not recorded which). The sequence derives from a man aged 25 to 40 who had been exposed to COVID-19.

The CDR3 DNA sequence: TGTGCCAGTAGTATCGGGACAGCTGGAAACACCATATATTTT. This sequence encodes CASSIGTAGNTIYF. V and J are TRBV19 and TRBJ1-3, with 7 nucleotides matching TRBD1. The CDR3 length is 14 residues. With 3 bases clipped from V and 2 bases from J, the junction kept 1 base outside the gene matches. Germline values: CDR1 LNHDA, CDR2 SQIVND (reference sequence). Based on the CDR3 plus reference TRBV19 and TRBJ1-3, the full variable domain is DGGITQSPKYLFRKEGQNVTLSCEQNLNHDAMYWYRQDPGQGLRLIYYSQIVNDFQKGDIAEGYSVSREKKESFPLTVTSAQKNPTAFYLCASSIGTAGNTIYFGEGSWLTVV.